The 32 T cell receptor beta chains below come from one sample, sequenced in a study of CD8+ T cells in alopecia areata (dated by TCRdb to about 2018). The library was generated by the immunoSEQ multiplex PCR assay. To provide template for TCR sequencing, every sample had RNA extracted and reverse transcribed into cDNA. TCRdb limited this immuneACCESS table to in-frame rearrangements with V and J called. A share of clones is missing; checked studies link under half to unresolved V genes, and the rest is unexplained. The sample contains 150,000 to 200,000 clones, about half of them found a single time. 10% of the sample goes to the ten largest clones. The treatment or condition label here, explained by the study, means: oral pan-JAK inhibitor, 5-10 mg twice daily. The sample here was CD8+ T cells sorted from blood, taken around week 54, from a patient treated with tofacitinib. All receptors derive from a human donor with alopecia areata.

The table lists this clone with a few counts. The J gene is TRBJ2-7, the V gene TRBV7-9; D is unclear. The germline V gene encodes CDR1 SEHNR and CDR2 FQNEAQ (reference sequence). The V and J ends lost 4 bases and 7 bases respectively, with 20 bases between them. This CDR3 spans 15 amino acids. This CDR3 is CASSSSSPIHREQYF. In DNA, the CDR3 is TGTGCCAGCAGCTCCTCGAGTCCCATCCATAGGGAGCAGTACTTC.

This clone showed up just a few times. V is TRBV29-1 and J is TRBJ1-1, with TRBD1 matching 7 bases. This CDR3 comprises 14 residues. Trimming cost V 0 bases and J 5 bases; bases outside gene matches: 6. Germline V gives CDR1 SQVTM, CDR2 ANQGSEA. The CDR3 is CSVEDGWTGTEAFF. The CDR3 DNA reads TGCAGCGTTGAAGATGGGTGGACAGGAACTGAAGCTTTCTTT.

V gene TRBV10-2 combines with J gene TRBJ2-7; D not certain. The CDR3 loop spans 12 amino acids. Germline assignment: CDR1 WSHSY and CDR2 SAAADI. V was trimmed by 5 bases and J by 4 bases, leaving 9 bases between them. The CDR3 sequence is CASSPTSYEQYF. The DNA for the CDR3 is TGCGCCAGCAGTCCAACATCTTACGAGCAGTACTTC.

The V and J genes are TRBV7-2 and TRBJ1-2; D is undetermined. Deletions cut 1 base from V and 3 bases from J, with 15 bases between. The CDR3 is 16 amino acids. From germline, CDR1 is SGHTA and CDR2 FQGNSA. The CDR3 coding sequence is TGTGCCAGCAGCTTAGTGGTGACATCACCCTACTATGGCTACACCTTC. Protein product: CASSLVVTSPYYGYTF.

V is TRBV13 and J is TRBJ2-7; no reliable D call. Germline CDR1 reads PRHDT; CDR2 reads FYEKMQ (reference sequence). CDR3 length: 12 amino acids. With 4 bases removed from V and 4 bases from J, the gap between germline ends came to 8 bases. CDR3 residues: CASSSQGYEQYF. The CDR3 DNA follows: TGTGCCAGCAGCTCCCAAGGTTACGAGCAGTACTTC.

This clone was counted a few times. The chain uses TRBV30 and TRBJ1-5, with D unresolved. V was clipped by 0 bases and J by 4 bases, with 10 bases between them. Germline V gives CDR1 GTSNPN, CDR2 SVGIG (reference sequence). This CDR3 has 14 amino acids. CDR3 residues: CAWSVLGLNQPQHF. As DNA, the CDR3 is TGTGCCTGGAGTGTACTAGGGCTGAATCAGCCCCAGCATTTT.

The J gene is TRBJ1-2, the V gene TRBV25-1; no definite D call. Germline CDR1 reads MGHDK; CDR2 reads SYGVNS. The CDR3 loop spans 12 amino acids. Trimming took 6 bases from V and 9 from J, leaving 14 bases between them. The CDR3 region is CASSQVGYSYTF. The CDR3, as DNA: TGTGCCAGCAGCCAAGTTGGGTATAGCTACACCTTC.

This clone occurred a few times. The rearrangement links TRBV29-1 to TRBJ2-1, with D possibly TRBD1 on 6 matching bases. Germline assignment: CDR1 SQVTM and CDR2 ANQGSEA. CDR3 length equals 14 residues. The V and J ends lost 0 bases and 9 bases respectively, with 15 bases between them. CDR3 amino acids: CSVEDRGPGGEQFF. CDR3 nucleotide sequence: TGCAGCGTTGAAGACAGGGGCCCAGGTGGTGAGCAGTTCTTC.

This chain's CDR3 is CASSSQGGWGTDTQYF. The CDR3 DNA follows: TGTGCCAGCAGTTCCCAAGGGGGTTGGGGCACAGATACGCAGTATTTT. This chain joins TRBV27 and TRBJ2-3; a weak D match, TRBD1 (6 bases). Germline assignment: CDR1 MNHEY and CDR2 SMNVEV (reference sequence). Trimming cost V 4 bases and J 1 base, with 15 bases left between them. The CDR3 runs 16 residues.

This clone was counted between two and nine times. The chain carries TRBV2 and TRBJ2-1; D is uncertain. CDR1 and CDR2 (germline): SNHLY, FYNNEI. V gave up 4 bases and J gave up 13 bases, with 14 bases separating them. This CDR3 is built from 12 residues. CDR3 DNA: TGTGCCAGCAGTGCACCCCTCTCGGTCCAGTTCTTC. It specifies CASSAPLSVQFF.

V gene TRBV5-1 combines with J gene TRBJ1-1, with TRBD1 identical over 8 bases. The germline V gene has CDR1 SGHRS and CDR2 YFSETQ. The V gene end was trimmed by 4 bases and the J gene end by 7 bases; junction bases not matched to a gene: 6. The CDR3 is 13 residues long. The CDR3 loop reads CASSRQGRREAFF. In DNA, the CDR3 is TGCGCCAGCAGCCGACAGGGGAGGCGTGAAGCTTTCTTT.

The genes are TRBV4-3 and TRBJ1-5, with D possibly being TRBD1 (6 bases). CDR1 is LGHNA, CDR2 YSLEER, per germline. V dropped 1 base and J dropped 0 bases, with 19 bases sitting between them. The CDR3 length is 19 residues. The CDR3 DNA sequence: TGCGCCAGCAGCCAAGTTACGGCAGGAGGGGGGTATAGCAATCAGCCCCAGCATTTT. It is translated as CASSQVTAGGGYSNQPQHF.

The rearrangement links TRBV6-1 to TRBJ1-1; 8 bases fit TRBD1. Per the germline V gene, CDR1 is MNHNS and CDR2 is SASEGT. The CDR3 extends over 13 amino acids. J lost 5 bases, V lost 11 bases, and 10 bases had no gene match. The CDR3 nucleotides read TGTGCCGTAGGACAGGGAGGAAGGACTGAAGCTTTCTTT. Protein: CAVGQGGRTEAFF.

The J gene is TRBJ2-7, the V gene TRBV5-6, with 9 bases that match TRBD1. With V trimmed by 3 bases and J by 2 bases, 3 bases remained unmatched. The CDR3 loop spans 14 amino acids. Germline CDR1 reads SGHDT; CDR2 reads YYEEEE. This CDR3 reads CASSWDRDAYEQYF. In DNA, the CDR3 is TGTGCCAGCAGCTGGGACAGGGACGCCTACGAGCAGTACTTC.

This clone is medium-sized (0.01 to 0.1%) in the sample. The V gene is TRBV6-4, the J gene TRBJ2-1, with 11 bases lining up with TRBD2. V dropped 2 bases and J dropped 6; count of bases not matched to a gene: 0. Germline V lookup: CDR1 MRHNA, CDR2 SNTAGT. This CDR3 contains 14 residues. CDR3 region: CASSDGLAGNEQFF. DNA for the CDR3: TGTGCCAGCAGTGACGGACTAGCGGGCAATGAGCAGTTCTTC.

The CDR3: CASSWGQTDYGYTF. For the CDR3, the DNA is TGCGCCAGCAGCTGGGGACAGACTGACTATGGCTACACCTTC. The V gene is TRBV5-1, the J gene TRBJ1-2; TRBD1 matches at 7 bases. CDR1 is SGHRS and CDR2 is YFSETQ in the germline V gene. There are 14 residues in the CDR3. The V and J ends lost 3 bases and 3 bases, in that order; junction bases with no gene match: 5.

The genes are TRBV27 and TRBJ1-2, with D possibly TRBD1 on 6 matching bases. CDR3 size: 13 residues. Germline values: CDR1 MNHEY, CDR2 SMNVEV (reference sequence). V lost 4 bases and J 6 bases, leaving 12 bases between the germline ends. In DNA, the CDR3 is TGTGCCAGCAGTTCCCAGGGGTTAGATGGCTACACCTTC. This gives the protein CASSSQGLDGYTF.

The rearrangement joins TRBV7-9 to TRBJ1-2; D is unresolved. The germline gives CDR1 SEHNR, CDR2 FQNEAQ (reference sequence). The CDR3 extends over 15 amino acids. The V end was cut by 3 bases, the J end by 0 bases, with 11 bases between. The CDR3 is CASSFFPGPNYGYTF. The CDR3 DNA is TGTGCCAGCAGCTTTTTCCCAGGACCTAACTATGGCTACACCTTC. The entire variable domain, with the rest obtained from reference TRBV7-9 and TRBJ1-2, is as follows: DTGVSQNPRHKITKRGQNVTFRCDPISEHNRLYWYRQTLGQGPEFLTYFQNEAQLEKSRLLSDRFSAERPKGSFSTLEIQRTEQGDSAMYLCASSFFPGPNYGYTFGSGTRLTVV.

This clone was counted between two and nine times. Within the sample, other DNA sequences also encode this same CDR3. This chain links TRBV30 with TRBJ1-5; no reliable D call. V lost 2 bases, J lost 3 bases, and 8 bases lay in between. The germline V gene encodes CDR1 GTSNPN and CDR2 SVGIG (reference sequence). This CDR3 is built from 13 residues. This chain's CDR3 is CAWSRAVNQPQHF. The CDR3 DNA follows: TGTGCCTGGAGTCGGGCGGTCAATCAGCCCCAGCATTTT.

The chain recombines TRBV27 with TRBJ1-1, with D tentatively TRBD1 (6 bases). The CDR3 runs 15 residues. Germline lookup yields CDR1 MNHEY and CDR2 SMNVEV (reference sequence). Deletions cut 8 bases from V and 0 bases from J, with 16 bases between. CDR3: CASGLTGFLNTEAFF. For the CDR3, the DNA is TGTGCCAGCGGGTTAACAGGGTTTTTGAACACTGAAGCTTTCTTT.

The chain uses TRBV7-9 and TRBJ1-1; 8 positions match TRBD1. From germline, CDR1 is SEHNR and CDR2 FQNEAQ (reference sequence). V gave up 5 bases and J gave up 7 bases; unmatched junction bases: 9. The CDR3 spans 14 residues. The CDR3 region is CASSEGTGLIEAFF. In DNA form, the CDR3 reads TGTGCCAGCAGCGAAGGGACAGGACTTATTGAAGCTTTCTTT.

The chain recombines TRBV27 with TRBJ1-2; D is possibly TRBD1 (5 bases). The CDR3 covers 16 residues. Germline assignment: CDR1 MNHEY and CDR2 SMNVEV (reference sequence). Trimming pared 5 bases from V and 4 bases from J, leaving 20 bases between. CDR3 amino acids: CASSLTGAGWVYGYTF. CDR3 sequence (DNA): TGTGCCAGCAGTCTTACCGGAGCAGGGTGGGTCTATGGCTACACCTTC.

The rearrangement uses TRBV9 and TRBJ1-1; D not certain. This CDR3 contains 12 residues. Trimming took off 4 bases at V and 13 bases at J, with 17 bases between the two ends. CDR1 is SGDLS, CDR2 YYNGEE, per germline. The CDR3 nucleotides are TGTGCCAGCAGCCCCAGGTTATTCATAGATTTCTTT. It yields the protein CASSPRLFIDFF.

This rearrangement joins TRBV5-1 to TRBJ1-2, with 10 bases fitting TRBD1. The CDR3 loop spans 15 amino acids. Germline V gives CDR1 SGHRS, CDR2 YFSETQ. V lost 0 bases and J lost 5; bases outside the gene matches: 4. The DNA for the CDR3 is TGCGCCAGCAGCTTGGAGACAGGGGGCTGGTATGGCTACACCTTC. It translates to CASSLETGGWYGYTF.

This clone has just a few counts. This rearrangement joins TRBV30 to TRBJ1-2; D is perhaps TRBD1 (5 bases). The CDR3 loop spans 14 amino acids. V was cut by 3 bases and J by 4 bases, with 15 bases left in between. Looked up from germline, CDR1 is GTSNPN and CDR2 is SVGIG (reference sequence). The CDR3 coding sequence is TGTGCCTGGAGCGGGAACAGGAACACCTATGGCTACACCTTC. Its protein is CAWSGNRNTYGYTF.

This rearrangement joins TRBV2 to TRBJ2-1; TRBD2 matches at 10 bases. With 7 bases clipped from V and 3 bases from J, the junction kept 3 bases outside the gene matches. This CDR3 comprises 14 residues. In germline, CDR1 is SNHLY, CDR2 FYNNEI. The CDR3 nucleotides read TGTGCCAGCACTATAGCGGGGGGCTACAATGAGCAGTTCTTC. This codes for CASTIAGGYNEQFF. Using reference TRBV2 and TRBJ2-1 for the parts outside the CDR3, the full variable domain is EPEVTQTPSHQVTQMGQEVILRCVPISNHLYFYWYRQILGQKVEFLVSFYNNEISEKSEIFDDQFSVERPDGSNFTLKIRSTKLEDSAMYFCASTIAGGYNEQFFGPGTRLTVL.

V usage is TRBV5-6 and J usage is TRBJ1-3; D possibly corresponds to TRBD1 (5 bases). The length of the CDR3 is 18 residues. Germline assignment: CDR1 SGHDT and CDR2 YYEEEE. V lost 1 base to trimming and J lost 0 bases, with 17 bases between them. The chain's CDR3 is CASSLTVQGLLSGNTIYF. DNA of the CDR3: TGTGCCAGCAGCTTGACGGTGCAGGGCCTCCTCTCTGGAAACACCATATATTTT.

The CDR3 protein is CASSPRTGNSYNEQFF. The CDR3 DNA sequence: TGTGCCAGCAGCCCACGGACAGGCAACTCCTACAATGAGCAGTTCTTC. The chain couples TRBV25-1 to TRBJ2-1, with 7 bases matching TRBD1. The CDR3 has 16 residues. Germline CDR1 MGHDK, CDR2 SYGVNS. V was pared by 6 bases and J by 0 bases, with 8 bases of the junction left unmatched.

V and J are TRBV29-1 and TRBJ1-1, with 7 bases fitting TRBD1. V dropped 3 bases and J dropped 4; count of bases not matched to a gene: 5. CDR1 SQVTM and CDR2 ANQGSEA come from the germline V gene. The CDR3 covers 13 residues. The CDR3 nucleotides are TGCAGCGTTGATTTGACAGGGATCACTGAAGCTTTCTTT. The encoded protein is CSVDLTGITEAFF. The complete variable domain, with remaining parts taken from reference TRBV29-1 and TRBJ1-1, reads SAVISQKPSRDICQRGTSLTIQCQVDSQVTMMFWYRQQPGQSLTLIATANQGSEATYESGFVIDKFPISRPNLTFSTLTVSNMSPEDSSIYLCSVDLTGITEAFFGQGTRLTVV.

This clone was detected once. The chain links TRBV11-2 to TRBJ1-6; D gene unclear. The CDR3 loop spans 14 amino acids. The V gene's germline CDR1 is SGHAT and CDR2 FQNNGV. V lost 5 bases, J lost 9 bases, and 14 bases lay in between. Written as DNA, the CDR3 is TGTGCCAGCAGCCCGACCCCGGTGGGTTCACCCCTCCACTTT. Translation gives CASSPTPVGSPLHF. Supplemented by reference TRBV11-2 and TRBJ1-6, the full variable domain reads EAGVAQSPRYKIIEKRQSVAFWCNPISGHATLYWYQQILGQGPKLLIQFQNNGVVDDSQLPKDRFSAERLKGVDSTLKIQPAKLEDSAVYLCASSPTPVGSPLHFGNGTRLTVT.

The CDR3 nucleotides are TGTGCCACCAGCGGAACCCTAGGCGAGCAGTACTTC. Residues: CATSGTLGEQYF. The chain has TRBV15 and TRBJ2-7; D remains unclear. V shed 5 bases and J shed 6 bases, with 11 bases lying between them. Per germline, CDR1 LNHNV and CDR2 YYDKDF (reference sequence). The CDR3 length is 12 residues.

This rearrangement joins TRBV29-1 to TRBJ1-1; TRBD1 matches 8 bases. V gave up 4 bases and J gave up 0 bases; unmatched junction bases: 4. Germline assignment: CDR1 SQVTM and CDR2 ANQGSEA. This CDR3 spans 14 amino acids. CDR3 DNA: TGCAGCGTTGCACAGGGGGTGATGAACACTGAAGCTTTCTTT. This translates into CSVAQGVMNTEAFF.